This entry lists 28 T cell receptor beta chains sequenced from one sample in a study of CD8+ T cells in alopecia areata. Following extraction, RNA underwent reverse transcription to cDNA, which served as the sequencing template. Libraries were prepared by immunoSEQ multiplex PCR; TCRdb keeps only in-frame clonotypes and omits some of them. The sample has 130,000 or so clones; around 83% are singletons. Treatment: oral pan-JAK inhibitor, 5-10 mg twice daily. The specimen comprised CD8+ T cells sorted from blood, sampled at week 4, from a patient treated with tofacitinib. These receptors were obtained from a human donor with alopecia areata.

This chain uses TRBV27 with TRBJ2-7, with TRBD2 identical over 9 bases. Germline-derived CDR1 and CDR2 are MNHEY and SMNVEV (reference sequence). The CDR3 spans 15 residues. Germline trimming cut 5 bases from V and 0 bases from J; bases unmatched to any gene: 5. CDR3 sequence (DNA): TGTGCCAGCAGTACCCTTAGCGGGGGCTCCTACGAGCAGTACTTC. This encodes CASSTLSGGSYEQYF.

This chain connects TRBV11-2 to TRBJ2-5, with D unresolved. This CDR3 is 14 amino acids long. In germline, CDR1 is SGHAT, CDR2 FQNNGV. V dropped 5 bases and J dropped 1 base, with 11 bases sitting between them. The CDR3 DNA follows: TGTGCCAGCAGCCCCCCGAACCGCCAAGAGACCCAGTACTTC. This encodes CASSPPNRQETQYF.

This clone appeared once. The V call is TRBV5-1, the J call TRBJ2-1; TRBD2 aligns across 10 bases. Germline trimming cut 4 bases from V and 8 bases from J; bases unmatched to any gene: 6. The length of the CDR3 is 14 residues. Germline-derived CDR1 and CDR2 are SGHRS and YFSETQ. The DNA of the CDR3 is TGCGCCAGCAGCCCCGGACTAGCGGAGGATGAGCAGTTCTTC. Its translation: CASSPGLAEDEQFF.

As concerns this clone: A much bigger clone sits one base away, suggesting this may be a read error. The same CDR3 arises from other DNA sequences in this sample as well. This chain links TRBV19 with TRBJ2-1, with D possibly TRBD2 on 7 matching bases. Germline V gives CDR1 LNHDA, CDR2 SQIVND (reference sequence). The CDR3 is made up of 14 amino acids. Trimming removed 4 bases from V and 4 bases from J, with 11 bases in between. In DNA form, the CDR3 reads TGTGCCAGTAGTAGCGGGGGCGATTACAATGAGCAGTTCTTC. Its translation is CASSSGGDYNEQFF.

With respect to this clone: Other nucleotide sequences in the sample specify the same CDR3. CDR3 bases: TGTGCCAGTAGTAAGGGCGGGGATTACAATGAGCAGTTCTTC. This encodes CASSKGGDYNEQFF. The V and J genes are TRBV19 and TRBJ2-1; perhaps TRBD2 as D (6 bases). The V end lost 4 bases, the J end lost 4 bases, and 11 bases lay between the germline ends. Looked up from germline, CDR1 is LNHDA and CDR2 is SQIVND (reference sequence). The CDR3 length is 14 residues.

The chain links TRBV7-9 to TRBJ2-7; no reliable D call. Per the germline V gene, CDR1 is SEHNR and CDR2 is FQNEAQ (reference sequence). V was clipped by 5 bases and J by 3 bases, with 8 bases between them. The CDR3 runs to 12 residues. The CDR3 sequence: CASSLQNYEQYF. As DNA, the CDR3 is TGTGCCAGCAGCCTCCAAAACTACGAGCAGTACTTC.

This chain uses TRBV7-9 with TRBJ2-1; tentatively, D is TRBD1 (6 bases). Germline V CDR1 and CDR2: SEHNR, FQNEAQ (reference sequence). Trimming stripped 1 base from V and 15 bases from J, with 13 bases between. This CDR3 region has 12 residues. DNA for the CDR3: TGTGCCAGCAGCTTAGTCATGACAGGCTGGTTCTTC. It encodes CASSLVMTGWFF.

The chain couples TRBV19 to TRBJ2-1; possibly TRBD2 for D (6 bases). The CDR3 is made up of 17 amino acids. V shed 3 bases and J shed 2 bases, with 17 bases lying between them. Germline values: CDR1 LNHDA, CDR2 SQIVND (reference sequence). The CDR3 nucleotides read TGTGCCAGTAGTATTAACCCTCCGGGGGAGACCTACAATGAGCAGTTCTTC. Its protein is CASSINPPGETYNEQFF.

Note on this clone: Other DNA sequences in the same sample also yield this CDR3. The V and J genes are TRBV5-1 and TRBJ2-7; 7 positions agree with TRBD1. Germline values: CDR1 SGHRS, CDR2 YFSETQ. The CDR3 consists of 14 residues. V gave up 0 bases and J gave up 4 bases; unmatched junction bases: 4. CDR3 sequence reads: CASSLGQGDYEQYF. The DNA for the CDR3 is TGCGCCAGCAGCTTGGGACAGGGTGATTACGAGCAGTACTTC.

The chain carries TRBV27 and TRBJ1-2, with unresolved D. CDR1 is MNHEY and CDR2 is SMNVEV in the germline V gene (reference sequence). The V gene lost 6 bases and the J gene lost 2 bases, with 10 bases spanning the gap. This CDR3 is built from 13 residues. CDR3 sequence reads: CASSFGVNYGYTF. CDR3 DNA: TGTGCCAGCAGCTTCGGGGTGAACTATGGCTACACCTTC.

The chain employs TRBV13 and TRBJ2-1; D unresolved. The CDR3 runs 14 residues. Per the germline V gene, CDR1 is PRHDT and CDR2 is FYEKMQ (reference sequence). Deletions cut 5 bases from V and 9 bases from J, with 17 bases between. The CDR3 bases are TGTGCCAGCAGCCATTTCCACGGCGGAACTGAGCAGTTCTTC. Protein sequence: CASSHFHGGTEQFF.

A remark on this clone: This same CDR3 is encoded by further DNA sequences in the sample. The CDR3 sequence is CASSGYEQFF. Written as DNA, the CDR3 is TGTGCCAGTAGCGGATATGAGCAGTTCTTC. The rearrangement links TRBV2 to TRBJ2-1; D is possibly TRBD2 (6 bases). This CDR3 spans 10 amino acids. Trimming left V 9 bases short and J 8 bases short, with 8 bases between. The germline gives CDR1 SNHLY, CDR2 FYNNEI.

Only one count was recorded for this clone. The chain is built from TRBV12-5 and TRBJ2-7, with no clear D. The germline V gene encodes CDR1 LGHNT and CDR2 FRNRAP. The CDR3 covers 12 residues. The germline V and J ends were trimmed by 4 bases and 0 bases, with 4 bases remaining between them. The CDR3 here is CASGCCSYEQYF. The CDR3 DNA sequence: TGTGCTAGTGGTTGTTGCTCCTACGAGCAGTACTTC.

The chain joins TRBV7-9 to TRBJ2-7; TRBD1 might be the D (5 bases). V was shortened by 4 bases and J by 7 bases, with 17 bases between the two germline ends. Germline CDR1 and CDR2: SEHNR and FQNEAQ (reference sequence). This CDR3 is built from 14 residues. CDR3 in amino acids: CASSWKGYPREQYF. Written as DNA, the CDR3 is TGTGCCAGCAGCTGGAAGGGGTACCCTCGGGAGCAGTACTTC.

This sequence joins TRBV7-7 and TRBJ2-2, with D unresolved. The CDR3 is made up of 13 amino acids. Deletions cut 0 bases from V and 5 bases from J, with 4 bases between. The germline V gene encodes CDR1 SSHAT and CDR2 FNYEAQ (reference sequence). This CDR3 reads CASSLAETGELFF. In DNA form, the CDR3 reads TGTGCCAGCAGCTTAGCCGAAACCGGGGAGCTGTTTTTT.

CDR3 sequence reads: CASRTVGGANNQPQHF. In DNA, the CDR3 is TGTGCCAGCAGGACAGTGGGGGGAGCTAACAATCAGCCCCAGCATTTT. J is TRBJ1-5 and V is TRBV2; a weak D match, TRBD1 (5 bases). In germline, CDR1 is SNHLY, CDR2 FYNNEI. The CDR3 is 16 residues long. The V end lost 6 bases, the J end lost 3 bases, and 18 bases lay between the germline ends.

This chain uses TRBV7-9 with TRBJ2-7, with TRBD2 identical over 7 bases. The germline gives CDR1 SEHNR, CDR2 FQNEAQ (reference sequence). This CDR3 has 14 amino acids. The V and J ends lost 6 bases and 3 bases, in that order; junction bases with no gene match: 8. The CDR3 DNA sequence: TGTGCCAGCAGTTATAGCGGGCAGGGCTACGAGCAGTACTTC. Residues: CASSYSGQGYEQYF.

V is TRBV7-9 and J is TRBJ2-7, with 12 bases aligning to TRBD1. Germline V gene sequence: CDR1 SEHNR, CDR2 FQNEAQ (reference sequence). There are 15 residues in the CDR3. V lost 5 bases, J lost 0 bases, and 2 bases stayed unmatched. DNA for the CDR3: TGTGCCAGCAGCGGGGACAGGGGGCTCTCCTACGAGCAGTACTTC. Protein product: CASSGDRGLSYEQYF.

The chain joins TRBV7-8 to TRBJ2-1, with 10 bases identical to TRBD2. Germline V gene lookup returns CDR1 SGHVS and CDR2 FQNEAQ. This CDR3 contains 18 residues. Trimming at V came to 3 bases and at J to 0 bases, leaving 8 bases not matched to a gene. The CDR3 DNA sequence: TGTGCCAGCAGCTTGCCTCGGGGACTAGCGACCTCCTACAATGAGCAGTTCTTC. This gives the protein CASSLPRGLATSYNEQFF.

This chain connects TRBV7-6 to TRBJ2-1; 7 positions match TRBD2. There are 14 residues in the CDR3. Germline V gives CDR1 SGHVS, CDR2 FNYEAQ. V shed 8 bases, J shed 9 bases, and the junction held 13 bases outside the gene matches. This CDR3 reads CASSEGSGGGEQFF. In DNA, the CDR3 is TGTGCCAGCTCCGAGGGGTCGGGAGGCGGTGAGCAGTTCTTC.

The V call is TRBV2, the J call TRBJ1-1; D is perhaps TRBD1 (6 bases). With 1 base removed from V and 8 bases from J, the gap between germline ends came to 11 bases. This CDR3 comprises 13 residues. Germline assignment: CDR1 SNHLY and CDR2 FYNNEI. CDR3 sequence: CASSEGWGAEAFF. The CDR3 nucleotides are TGTGCCAGCAGTGAAGGGTGGGGGGCGGAAGCTTTCTTT.

The rearrangement joins TRBV6-5 to TRBJ2-3; no reliable D call. CDR1 and CDR2 from the germline V gene are MNHEY and SVGAGI. This CDR3 contains 13 residues. Trimming left V 3 bases short and J 6 bases short, with 10 bases between. The CDR3 region is CASSYLGPDTQYF. DNA of the CDR3: TGTGCCAGCAGTTATCTAGGCCCGGATACGCAGTATTTT.

The chain is built from TRBV5-1 and TRBJ2-7; 9 bases fit TRBD1. From germline, CDR1 is SGHRS and CDR2 YFSETQ. The CDR3 spans 13 residues. The V gene end was trimmed by 3 bases and the J gene end by 4 bases; junction bases not matched to a gene: 2. The CDR3 is CASSSGQGYEQYF. In DNA form, the CDR3 reads TGCGCCAGCAGCTCGGGACAGGGTTACGAGCAGTACTTC.

The J gene is TRBJ2-5, the V gene TRBV27, with D perhaps being TRBD1 or TRBD2 (5 bases each). Germline values: CDR1 MNHEY, CDR2 SMNVEV (reference sequence). The CDR3 contains 14 residues. The germline V and J ends were trimmed by 5 bases and 4 bases, with 14 bases remaining between them. CDR3 in amino acids: CASSDSGAGETQYF. The DNA for the CDR3 is TGTGCCAGCAGTGACTCCGGGGCGGGAGAGACCCAGTACTTC.

The chain links TRBV5-6 to TRBJ2-7, with D possibly TRBD2 on 5 matching bases. CDR1 is SGHDT and CDR2 is YYEEEE in the germline V gene. The CDR3 consists of 13 residues. V lost 2 bases, J lost 5 bases, and 11 bases lay in between. DNA of the CDR3: TGTGCCAGCAGCTTAGGAGGTCACGACGAGCAGTACTTC. Residues: CASSLGGHDEQYF. The variable domain in full, with the rest retrieved from reference TRBV5-6 and TRBJ2-7, is DAGVTQSPTHLIKTRGQQVTLRCSPKSGHDTVSWYQQALGQGPQFIFQYYEEEERQRGNFPDRFSGHQFPNYSSELNVNALLLGDSALYLCASSLGGHDEQYFGPGTRLTVT.

This chain uses TRBV2 with TRBJ2-7; D unresolved. Trimming took 8 bases from V and 5 from J, leaving 10 bases between them. The CDR3 has 11 amino acids. Looked up from germline, CDR1 is SNHLY and CDR2 is FYNNEI. The CDR3 DNA sequence: TGTGCCAGCCTAGGTGAAGACGAGCAGTACTTC. Translation gives CASLGEDEQYF.

This clone occurred once. The chain uses TRBV2 and TRBJ2-1, with TRBD2 matching over 8 bases. The CDR3 consists of 15 residues. Unmatched junction bases numbered 5, after V lost 4 bases and J lost 3 bases. Germline lookup yields CDR1 SNHLY and CDR2 FYNNEI. The chain's CDR3 is CASSGGTSVYNEQFF. Here the CDR3 DNA reads TGTGCCAGCAGTGGAGGGACTAGTGTCTACAATGAGCAGTTCTTC.

As regards this clone: At one of its ends the junction is not consistent with the germline gene, which may arise from a read error. The V gene is TRBV7-9, the J gene TRBJ2-3, with 7 bases lining up with TRBD2. This CDR3 has 13 residues. Germline V CDR1 and CDR2: SEHNR, FQNEAQ (reference sequence). Here the CDR3 DNA reads TGTGCCAGCAGCCAAGGGGCGGGGGATATGCAGTATTTT. As protein: CASSQGAGDMQYF.